Listed below are T cell receptor beta chains from one sample, sequenced in a study of cytomegalovirus exposure and HLA in healthy donors. The protocol was immunoSEQ multiplex PCR, while the TCRdb copy is restricted to in-frame clones and leaves out a portion. Of some 110,000 clones in the sample, around 86% were seen once. The sequenced material came from PBMCs. These receptors originate from a woman in her thirties in good health and CMV-seronegative. Both conserved end residues are trimmed from each CDR3. D genes are given only for firm matches.

j_call d_call cdr3_length v_call cdr3_aa
TRBJ2-3 - 7 TRBV9 ASSITQY
TRBJ2-3 TRBD2 14 TRBV14 ASSFTSGSASDTQY
TRBJ1-1 - 9 TRBV25-1 ASRTADEAF
TRBJ1-2 TRBD1 12 TRBV28 ASRPRQGAYGYT
TRBJ1-1 - 11 TRBV27 ASSLEALGIAF
TRBJ1-3 TRBD1 14 TRBV7-2 ASSSDRSNSGNTIY
TRBJ2-7 - 15 TRBV6-1 ASSDGPLGTSSYEQY
TRBJ2-5 TRBD1 14 TRBV6-6 ASNIGTGNWLETQY
TRBJ1-2 TRBD1 15 TRBV4-1 ASSQVNLVDRGQGYT
TRBJ1-5 TRBD1 12 TRBV6-1 ASIGQGAWQPQH
TRBJ1-2 - 11 TRBV27 ASSPRQSYGYT
TRBJ2-3 TRBD2 15 TRBV9 ASSAMGTSFVTDTQY
TRBJ2-7 TRBD2 11 TRBV2 ASLGLAVYEQY
TRBJ1-6 - 10 TRBV28 ASRSIGSPLH
TRBJ2-1 TRBD2 14 TRBV2 ASGDPGGSSYNEQF
TRBJ2-7 - 12 TRBV7-2 ASSRAGGTYEQY
TRBJ2-7 TRBD2 13 TRBV7-6 ASSLATSGSSEQY
TRBJ2-6 - 13 TRBV19 ASRQGGSGANVLT
TRBJ2-7 - 13 TRBV6-5 AISAQDSGSYEQY
TRBJ2-7 - 11 TRBV7-9 ASSWAGSREQY
TRBJ1-6 TRBD1 12 TRBV2 ASLEDRGNSPLH
TRBJ2-3 - 11 TRBV4-2 ASSPTGTDTQY
TRBJ2-3 - 13 TRBV7-2 ASSFWVGGQDTQY
TRBJ2-7 - 13 TRBV7-2 ASSTRDGGSYEQY
TRBJ2-7 TRBD2 13 TRBV5-1 ASSLASGSQGEQY
TRBJ1-4 TRBD1 12 TRBV4-3 ASSHRGLVEKLF
TRBJ1-3 TRBD1 12 TRBV5-1 ASSLSGQGHTIY
TRBJ2-7 TRBD2 11 TRBV7-9 ASGSSGADEQY
TRBJ2-7 - 12 TRBV27 ASKFMRELSEQY
TRBJ2-1 TRBD2 13 TRBV27 ASRASGPAMYEQF
TRBJ2-1 TRBD2 14 TRBV4-1 ASSQDGGLAPNEQF